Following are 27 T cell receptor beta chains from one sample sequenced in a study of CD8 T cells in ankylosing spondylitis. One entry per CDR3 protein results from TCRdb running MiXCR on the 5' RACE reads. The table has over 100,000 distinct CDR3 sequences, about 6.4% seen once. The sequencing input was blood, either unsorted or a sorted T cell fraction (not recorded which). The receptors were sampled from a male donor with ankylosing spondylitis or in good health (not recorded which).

CDR3 amino acids: CASSQGQGNYEQYF. CDR3 nucleotide sequence: TGTGCCAGCTCACAGGGACAGGGGAACTACGAGCAGTACTTC. The rearrangement links TRBV18 to TRBJ2-7; 10 bases align to TRBD1. The length of the CDR3 is 14 residues. The germline CDR1 and CDR2 sequences are KGHSH and LQKENI. V dropped 4 bases and J dropped 3; count of bases not matched to a gene: 3.

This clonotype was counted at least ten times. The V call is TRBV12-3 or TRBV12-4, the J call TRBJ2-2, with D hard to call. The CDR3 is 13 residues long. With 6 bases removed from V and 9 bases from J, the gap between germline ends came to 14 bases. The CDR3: CASRPSSGRELFF. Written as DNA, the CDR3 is TGTGCCAGCAGGCCGAGCTCTGGAAGGGAGCTGTTTTTT.

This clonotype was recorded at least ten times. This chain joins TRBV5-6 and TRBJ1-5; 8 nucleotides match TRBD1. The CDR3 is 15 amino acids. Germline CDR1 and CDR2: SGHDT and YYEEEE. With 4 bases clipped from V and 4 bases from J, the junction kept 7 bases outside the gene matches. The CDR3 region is CASSPGQEINQPQHF. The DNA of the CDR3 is TGTGCCAGCAGCCCGGGACAGGAAATAAATCAGCCCCAGCATTTT.

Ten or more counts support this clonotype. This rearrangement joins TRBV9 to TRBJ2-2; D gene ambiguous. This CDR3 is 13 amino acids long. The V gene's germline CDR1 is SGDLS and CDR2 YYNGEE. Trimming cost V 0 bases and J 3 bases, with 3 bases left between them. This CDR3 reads CASSVDHTGELFF. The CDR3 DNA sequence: TGTGCCAGCAGCGTAGACCACACCGGGGAGCTGTTTTTT.

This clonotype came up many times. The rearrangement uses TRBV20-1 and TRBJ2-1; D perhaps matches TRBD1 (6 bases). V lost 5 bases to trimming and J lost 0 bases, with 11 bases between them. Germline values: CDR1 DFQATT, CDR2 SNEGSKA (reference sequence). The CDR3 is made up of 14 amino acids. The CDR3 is CSAFRGSSYNEQFF. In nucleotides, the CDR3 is TGCAGTGCTTTTAGGGGGAGCTCCTACAATGAGCAGTTCTTC.

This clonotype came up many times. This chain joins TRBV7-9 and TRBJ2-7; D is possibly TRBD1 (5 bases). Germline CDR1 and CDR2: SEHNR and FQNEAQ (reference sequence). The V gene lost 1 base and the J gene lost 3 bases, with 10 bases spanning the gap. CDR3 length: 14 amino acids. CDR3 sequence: CASSLGGGYYEQYF. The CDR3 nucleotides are TGTGCCAGCAGCTTAGGGGGCGGTTACTACGAGCAGTACTTC.

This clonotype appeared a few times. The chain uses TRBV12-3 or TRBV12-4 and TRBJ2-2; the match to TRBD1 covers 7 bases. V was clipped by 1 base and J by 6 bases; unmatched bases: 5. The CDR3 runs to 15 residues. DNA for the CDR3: TGTGCCAGCAGTTTAGGACAGGGTGAAGCCGGGGAGCTGTTTTTT. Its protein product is CASSLGQGEAGELFF.

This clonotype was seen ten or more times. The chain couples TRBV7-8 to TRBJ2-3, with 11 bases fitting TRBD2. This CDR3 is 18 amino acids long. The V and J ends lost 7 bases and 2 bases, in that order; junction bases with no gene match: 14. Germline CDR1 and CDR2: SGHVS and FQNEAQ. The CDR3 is CASTKTASSGGNTDTQYF. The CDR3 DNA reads TGTGCCAGCACCAAAACGGCTTCTAGCGGGGGGAACACAGATACGCAGTATTTT. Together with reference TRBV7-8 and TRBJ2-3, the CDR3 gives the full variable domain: GAGVSQSPRYKVAKRGQDVALRCDPISGHVSLFWYQQALGQGPEFLTYFQNEAQLDKSGLPSDRFFAERPEGSVSTLKIQRTQQEDSAVYLCASTKTASSGGNTDTQYFGPGTRLTVL.

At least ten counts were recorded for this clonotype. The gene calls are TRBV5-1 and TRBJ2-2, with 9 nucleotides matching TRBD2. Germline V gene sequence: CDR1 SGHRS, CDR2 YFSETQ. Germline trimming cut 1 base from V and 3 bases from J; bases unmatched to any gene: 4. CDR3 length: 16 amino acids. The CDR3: CASSLRTSADTGELFF. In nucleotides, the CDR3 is TGCGCCAGCAGCTTGAGGACTAGCGCGGACACCGGGGAGCTGTTTTTT.

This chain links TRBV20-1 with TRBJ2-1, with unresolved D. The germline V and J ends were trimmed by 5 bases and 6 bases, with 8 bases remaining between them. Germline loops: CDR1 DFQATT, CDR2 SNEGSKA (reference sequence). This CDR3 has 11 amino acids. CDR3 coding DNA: TGCAGTGCTTGGTACATCAATGAGCAGTTCTTC. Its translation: CSAWYINEQFF.

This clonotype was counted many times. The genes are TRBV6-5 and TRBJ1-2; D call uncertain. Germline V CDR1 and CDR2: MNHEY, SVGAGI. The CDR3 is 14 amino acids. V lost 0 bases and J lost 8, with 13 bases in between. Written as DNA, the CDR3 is TGTGCCAGCAGTTACTCGCCAATAGGGAGGGGCTACACCTTC. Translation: CASSYSPIGRGYTF.

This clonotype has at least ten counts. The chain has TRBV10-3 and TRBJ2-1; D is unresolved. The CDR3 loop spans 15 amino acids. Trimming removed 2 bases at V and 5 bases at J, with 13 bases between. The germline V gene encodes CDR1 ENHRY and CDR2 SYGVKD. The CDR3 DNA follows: TGTGCCATCAGTGAGACCGCGGTGGGGAACAATGAGCAGTTCTTC. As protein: CAISETAVGNNEQFF.

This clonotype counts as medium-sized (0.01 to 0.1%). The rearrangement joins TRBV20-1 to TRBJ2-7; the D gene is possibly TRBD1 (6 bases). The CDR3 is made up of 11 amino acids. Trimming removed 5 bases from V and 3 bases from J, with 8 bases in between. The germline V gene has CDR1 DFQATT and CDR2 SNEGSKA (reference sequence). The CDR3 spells CSAGQFYEQYF. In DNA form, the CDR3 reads TGCAGTGCTGGACAGTTCTACGAGCAGTACTTC.

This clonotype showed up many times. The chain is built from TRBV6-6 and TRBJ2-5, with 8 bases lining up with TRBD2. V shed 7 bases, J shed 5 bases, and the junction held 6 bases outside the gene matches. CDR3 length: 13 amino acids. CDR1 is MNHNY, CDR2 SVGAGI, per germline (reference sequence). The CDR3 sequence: CASTGGKGETQYF. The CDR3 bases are TGTGCCAGCACGGGGGGGAAGGGGGAGACCCAGTACTTC.

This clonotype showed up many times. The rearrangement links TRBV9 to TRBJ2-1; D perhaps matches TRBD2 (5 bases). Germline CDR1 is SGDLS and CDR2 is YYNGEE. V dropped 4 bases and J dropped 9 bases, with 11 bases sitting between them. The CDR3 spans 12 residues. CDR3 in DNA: TGTGCCAGCAGCCCCCACGAGGGTGAGCAGTTCTTC. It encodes CASSPHEGEQFF.

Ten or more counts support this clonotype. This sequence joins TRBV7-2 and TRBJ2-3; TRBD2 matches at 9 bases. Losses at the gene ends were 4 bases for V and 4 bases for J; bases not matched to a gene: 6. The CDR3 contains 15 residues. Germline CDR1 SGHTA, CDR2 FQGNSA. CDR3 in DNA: TGTGCCAGCAGCTCGCAGCGGGAGGTCGCAGATACGCAGTATTTT. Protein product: CASSSQREVADTQYF.

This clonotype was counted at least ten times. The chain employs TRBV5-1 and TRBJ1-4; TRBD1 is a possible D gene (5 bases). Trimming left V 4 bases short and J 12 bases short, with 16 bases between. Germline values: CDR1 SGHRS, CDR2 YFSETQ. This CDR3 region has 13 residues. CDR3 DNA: TGCGCCAGCAGCCCGACCCAGGGATCACAACTGTTTTTT. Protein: CASSPTQGSQLFF.

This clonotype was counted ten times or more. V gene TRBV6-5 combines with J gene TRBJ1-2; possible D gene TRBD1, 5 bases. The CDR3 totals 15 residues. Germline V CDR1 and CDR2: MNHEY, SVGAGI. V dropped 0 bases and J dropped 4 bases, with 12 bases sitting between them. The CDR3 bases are TGTGCCAGCAGTTACTCGTTCGGGCAGGGCTATGGCTACACCTTC. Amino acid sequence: CASSYSFGQGYGYTF.

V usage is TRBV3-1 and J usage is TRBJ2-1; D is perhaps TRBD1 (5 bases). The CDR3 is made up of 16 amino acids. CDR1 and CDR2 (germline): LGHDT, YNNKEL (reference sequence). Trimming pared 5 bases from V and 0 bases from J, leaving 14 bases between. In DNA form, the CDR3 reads TGTGCCAGCAGCGGCAGGACACGGAGCTCCTACAATGAGCAGTTCTTC. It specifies CASSGRTRSSYNEQFF.

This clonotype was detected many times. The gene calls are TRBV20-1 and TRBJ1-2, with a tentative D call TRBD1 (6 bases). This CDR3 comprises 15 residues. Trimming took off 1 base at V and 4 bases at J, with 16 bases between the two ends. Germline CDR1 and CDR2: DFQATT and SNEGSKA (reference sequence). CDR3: CSARAEQGISYGYTF. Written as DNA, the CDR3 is TGCAGTGCTAGAGCAGAACAGGGAATCAGCTATGGCTACACCTTC.

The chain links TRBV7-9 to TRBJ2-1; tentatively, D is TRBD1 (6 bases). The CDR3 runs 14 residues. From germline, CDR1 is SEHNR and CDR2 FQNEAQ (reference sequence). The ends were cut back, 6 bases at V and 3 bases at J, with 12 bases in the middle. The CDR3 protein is CASRPGHLYNEQFF. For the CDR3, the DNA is TGTGCCAGCAGGCCGGGACACCTCTACAATGAGCAGTTCTTC.

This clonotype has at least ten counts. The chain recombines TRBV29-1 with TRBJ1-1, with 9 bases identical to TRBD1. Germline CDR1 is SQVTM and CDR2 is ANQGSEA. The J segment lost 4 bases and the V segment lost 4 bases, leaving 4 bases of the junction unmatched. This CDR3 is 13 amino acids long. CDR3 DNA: TGCAGCGTTGTACAGGGGGCTGGCACTGAAGCTTTCTTT. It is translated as CSVVQGAGTEAFF.

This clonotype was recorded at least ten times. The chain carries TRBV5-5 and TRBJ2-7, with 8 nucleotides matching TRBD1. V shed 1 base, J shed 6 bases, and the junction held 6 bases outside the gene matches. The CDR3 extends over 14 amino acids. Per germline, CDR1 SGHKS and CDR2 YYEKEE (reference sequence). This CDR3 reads CASSLQGAALEQYF. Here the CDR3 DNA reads TGTGCCAGCAGCTTGCAGGGGGCAGCACTCGAGCAGTACTTC.

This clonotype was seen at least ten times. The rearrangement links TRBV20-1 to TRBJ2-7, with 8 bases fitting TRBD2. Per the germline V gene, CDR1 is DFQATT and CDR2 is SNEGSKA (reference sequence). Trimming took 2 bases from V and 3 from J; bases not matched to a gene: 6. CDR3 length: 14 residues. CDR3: CSARRGLGNYEQYF. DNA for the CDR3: TGCAGTGCTAGACGGGGACTAGGAAACTACGAGCAGTACTTC.

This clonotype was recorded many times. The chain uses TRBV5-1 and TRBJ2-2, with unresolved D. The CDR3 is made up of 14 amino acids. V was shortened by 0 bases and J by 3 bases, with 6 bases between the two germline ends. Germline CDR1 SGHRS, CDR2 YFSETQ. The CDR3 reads CASSLDGDTGELFF. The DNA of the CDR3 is TGCGCCAGCAGCTTGGATGGGGACACCGGGGAGCTGTTTTTT.

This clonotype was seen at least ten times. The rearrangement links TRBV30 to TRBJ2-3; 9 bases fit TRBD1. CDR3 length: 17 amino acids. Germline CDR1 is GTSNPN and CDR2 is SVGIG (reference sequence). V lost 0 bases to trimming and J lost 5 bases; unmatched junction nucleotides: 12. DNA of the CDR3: TGTGCCTGGAGTGTATCTCCGACAGGGGGTTATTTAGATACGCAGTATTTT. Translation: CAWSVSPTGGYLDTQYF.

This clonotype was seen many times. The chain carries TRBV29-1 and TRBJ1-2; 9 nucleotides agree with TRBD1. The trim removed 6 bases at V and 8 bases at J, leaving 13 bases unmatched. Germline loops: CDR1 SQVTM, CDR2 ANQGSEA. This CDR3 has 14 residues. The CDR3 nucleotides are TGCAGCGTAGCCGGGACAGGGAGTTTTGGCGGCTACACCTTC. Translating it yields CSVAGTGSFGGYTF.